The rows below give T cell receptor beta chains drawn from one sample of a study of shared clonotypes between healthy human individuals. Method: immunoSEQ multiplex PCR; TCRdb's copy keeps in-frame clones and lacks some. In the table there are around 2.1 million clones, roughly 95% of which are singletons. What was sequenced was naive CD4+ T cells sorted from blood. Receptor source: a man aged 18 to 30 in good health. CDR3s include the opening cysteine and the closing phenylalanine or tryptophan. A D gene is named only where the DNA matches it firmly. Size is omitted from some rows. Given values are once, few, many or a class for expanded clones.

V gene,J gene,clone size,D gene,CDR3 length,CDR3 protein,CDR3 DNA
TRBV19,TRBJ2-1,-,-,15,CASSPNWAGNNEQFF,TGTGCCAGTAGCCCAAATTGGGCAGGGAACAATGAGCAGTTCTTC
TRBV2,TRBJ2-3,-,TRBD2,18,CASNVVVSGRARGDTQYF,TGTGCCAGCAATGTGGTCGTTAGCGGGAGGGCCCGGGGAGATACGCAGTATTTT
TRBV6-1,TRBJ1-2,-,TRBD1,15,CASRQGGDSNYGYTF,TGTGCCAGTAGACAGGGGGGGGACTCTAACTATGGCTACACCTTC
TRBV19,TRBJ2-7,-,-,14,CASSTGDRTYEQYF,TGTGCCAGTAGTACGGGGGACAGAACCTACGAGCAGTACTTC
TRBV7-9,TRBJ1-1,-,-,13,CASSPQGNTEAFF,TGTGCCAGCAGCCCTCAGGGGAACACTGAAGCTTTCTTT
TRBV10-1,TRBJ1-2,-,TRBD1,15,CASSESVGTAYGYTF,TGCGCCAGCAGTGAGTCTGTTGGGACAGCCTATGGCTACACCTTC
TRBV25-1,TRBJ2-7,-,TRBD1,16,CASSESPGTGRYEQYF,TGTGCCAGCAGTGAATCCCCCGGGACAGGGAGATACGAGCAGTACTTC
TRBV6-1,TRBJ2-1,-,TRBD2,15,CASSDPSGGYNEQFF,TGTGCCAGCAGTGACCCTAGCGGGGGCTACAATGAGCAGTTCTTC
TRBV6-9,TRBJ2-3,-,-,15,CASSWREPFTDTQYF,TGTGCCAGCAGTTGGCGAGAACCCTTCACAGATACGCAGTATTTT
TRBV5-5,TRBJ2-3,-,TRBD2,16,CASSEKTSSSTDTQYF,TGTGCCAGCAGCGAGAAGACTAGCTCTAGCACAGATACGCAGTATTTT
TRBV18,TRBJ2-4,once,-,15,CASSPGQLAKNIQYF,TGTGCCAGCTCACCTGGACAACTAGCCAAAAACATTCAGTACTTC
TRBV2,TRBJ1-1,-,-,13,CATYSVETGVAFF,TGTGCCACATATTCGGTCGAGACCGGCGTGGCTTTCTTT
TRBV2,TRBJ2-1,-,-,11,CASSRGNEQFF,TGTGCCAGCAGTCGGGGGAATGAGCAGTTCTTC
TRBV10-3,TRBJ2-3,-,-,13,CAIRNFGADTQYF,TGTGCCATCAGGAACTTCGGGGCAGATACGCAGTATTTT
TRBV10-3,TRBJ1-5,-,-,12,CAISETDQPQHF,TGTGCCATCAGTGAGACAGATCAGCCCCAGCATTTT
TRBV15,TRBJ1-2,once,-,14,CATSRDGGGYGYTF,TGTGCCACCAGCAGAGATGGAGGGGGCTATGGCTACACCTTC
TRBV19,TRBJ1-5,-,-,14,CASNPGSSNQPQHF,TGTGCCAGTAACCCAGGAAGTAGCAATCAGCCCCAGCATTTT
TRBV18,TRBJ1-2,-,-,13,CASSPDTEYGYTF,TGTGCCAGCTCACCCGATACTGAGTATGGCTACACCTTC
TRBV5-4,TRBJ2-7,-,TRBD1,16,CASSLTGQGFSIEQYF,TGTGCCAGCAGCTTGACGGGACAGGGGTTTTCGATCGAGCAGTACTTC
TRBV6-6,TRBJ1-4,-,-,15,CASSLTGAPNEKLFF,TGTGCCAGCAGCCTGACTGGGGCCCCTAATGAAAAACTGTTTTTT
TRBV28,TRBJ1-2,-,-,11,CASGQNYGYTF,TGTGCCAGCGGACAGAACTATGGCTACACCTTC
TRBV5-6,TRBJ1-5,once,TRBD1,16,CASSFQGASSNQPQHF,TGTGCCAGCAGCTTTCAGGGGGCTAGTAGCAATCAGCCCCAGCATTTT
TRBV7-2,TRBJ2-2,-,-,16,CASSLGRPINTGELFF,TGTGCCAGCAGCTTAGGGCGCCCGATCAACACCGGGGAGCTGTTTTTT
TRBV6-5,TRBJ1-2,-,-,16,CASSYSGGTTNYGYTF,TGTGCCAGCAGTTACTCGGGGGGGACTACTAACTATGGCTACACCTTC
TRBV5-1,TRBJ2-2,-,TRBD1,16,CASTGLDRVDTGELFF,TGCGCCAGCACCGGCCTAGACAGGGTGGACACCGGGGAGCTGTTTTTT
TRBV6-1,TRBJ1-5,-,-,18,CASSEVLALGLGNQPQHF,TGTGCCAGCAGTGAAGTGTTGGCACTCGGACTAGGCAATCAGCCCCAGCATTTT
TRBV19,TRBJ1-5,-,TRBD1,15,CASSYQGASNQPQHF,TGTGCCAGTAGTTATCAGGGGGCAAGCAATCAGCCCCAGCATTTT
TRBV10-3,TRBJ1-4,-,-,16,CAISEAKSGPNEKLFF,TGTGCCATCAGTGAGGCGAAATCGGGTCCTAATGAAAAACTGTTTTTT
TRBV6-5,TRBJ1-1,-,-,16,CASSYSSNRLDTEAFF,TGTGCCAGCAGTTACTCGTCCAACAGACTTGACACTGAAGCTTTCTTT
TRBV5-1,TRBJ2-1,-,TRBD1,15,CASSLEGRGYNEQFF,TGCGCCAGCAGCTTGGAAGGCAGGGGGTACAATGAGCAGTTCTTC
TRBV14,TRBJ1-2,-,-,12,CASSQGHYGYTF,TGTGCCAGCAGCCAAGGTCACTATGGCTACACCTTC
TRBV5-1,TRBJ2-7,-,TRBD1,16,CASSLTTGTGGYEQYF,TGCGCCAGCAGCTTGACTACCGGGACAGGGGGATACGAGCAGTACTTC
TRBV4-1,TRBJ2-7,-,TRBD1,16,CASSQDQGTGGSEQYF,TGCGCCAGCAGCCAAGATCAGGGGACAGGAGGGAGTGAGCAGTACTTC
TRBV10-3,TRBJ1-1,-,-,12,CAIWAGDTEAFF,TGTGCCATCTGGGCGGGTGACACTGAAGCTTTCTTT
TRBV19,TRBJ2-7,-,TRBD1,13,CATSQTGGYEQYF,TGTGCCACCTCCCAGACAGGGGGATACGAGCAGTACTTC
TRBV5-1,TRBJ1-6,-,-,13,CASSFKEGSPLHF,TGCGCCAGCAGCTTTAAGGAGGGGTCACCCCTCCACTTT
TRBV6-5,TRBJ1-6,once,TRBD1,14,CASRTQGANSPLHF,TGTGCCAGCAGGACACAGGGGGCTAATTCACCCCTCCACTTT
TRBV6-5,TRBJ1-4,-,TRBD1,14,CASSRTGGGEKLFF,TGTGCCAGCAGCCGGACAGGGGGAGGCGAAAAACTGTTTTTT
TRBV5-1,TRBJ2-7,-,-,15,CASSVGHNDVYEQYF,TGCGCCAGCAGCGTAGGACACAACGACGTGTACGAGCAGTACTTC
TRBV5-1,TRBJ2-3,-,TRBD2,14,CASSRAAGTDTQYF,TGCGCCAGCAGTAGGGCAGCGGGAACAGATACGCAGTATTTT
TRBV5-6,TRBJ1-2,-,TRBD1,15,CASSSGTGAHYGYTF,TGTGCCAGCAGCTCTGGGACAGGGGCACACTATGGCTACACCTTC
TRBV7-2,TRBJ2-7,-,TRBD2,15,CASSLQTSGSYEQYF,TGTGCCAGCAGCTTACAGACTAGCGGGAGTTACGAGCAGTACTTC
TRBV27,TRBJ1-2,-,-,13,CASSLRLGNGYTF,TGTGCCAGCAGTTTAAGGCTGGGGAATGGCTACACCTTC
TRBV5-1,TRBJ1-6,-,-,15,CASSNMSSYNSPLHF,TGCGCCAGCAGCAACATGAGCTCCTATAATTCACCCCTCCACTTT
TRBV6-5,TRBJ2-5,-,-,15,CASSLDPRGGETQYF,TGTGCCAGCAGTTTAGACCCTAGGGGAGGAGAGACCCAGTACTTC
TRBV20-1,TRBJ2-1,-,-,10,CSASFNEQFF,TGCAGTGCTAGTTTTAATGAGCAGTTCTTC
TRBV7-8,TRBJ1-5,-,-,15,CASSLDIRSNQPQHF,TGTGCCAGCAGCCTGGACATCCGAAGCAATCAGCCCCAGCATTTT
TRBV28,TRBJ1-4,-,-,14,CASRSGSSNEKLFF,TGTGCCAGCAGGTCAGGGTCGAGCAATGAAAAACTGTTTTTT
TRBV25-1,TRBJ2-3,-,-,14,CASSEAGEVDTQYF,TGTGCCAGCAGTGAAGCAGGGGAGGTCGATACGCAGTATTTT
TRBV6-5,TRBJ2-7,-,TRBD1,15,CASSYAGTGPYEQYF,TGTGCCAGCAGTTACGCCGGGACAGGACCCTACGAGCAGTACTTC
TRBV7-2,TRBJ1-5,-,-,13,CASSPVLNQPQHF,TGTGCCAGCAGCCCCGTACTCAATCAGCCCCAGCATTTT
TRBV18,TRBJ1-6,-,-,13,CASSPEGGSPLHF,TGTGCCAGCTCACCCGAGGGGGGATCACCCCTCCACTTT
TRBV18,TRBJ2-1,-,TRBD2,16,CASSRSRLAGGSEQFF,TGTGCCAGCTCACGGAGCCGTCTAGCGGGGGGTAGCGAGCAGTTCTTC
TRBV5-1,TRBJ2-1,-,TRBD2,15,CASSLLAGDRNEQFF,TGCGCCAGCAGCTTACTAGCGGGAGATCGGAATGAGCAGTTCTTC